This is a list of T cell receptor beta chains from one sample in a study of blood T cell repertoires in COVID-19. TCRdb's table, derived via immunoSEQ multiplex PCR, lists solely in-frame clones and lacks some. The sample consists of about 130,000 clones, around 86% of them appearing once. Sample: peripheral blood. The receptors stem from a human donor in a cohort sampled during active COVID-19. Both conserved end residues are part of each CDR3. The order of the fields is J gene, clone size, V gene, D gene, CDR3 protein, CDR3 DNA. D genes are given only for firm matches. Clone sizes are given selectively: once, few, many, or a class where the clone is expanded.

TRBJ2-1 NA TRBV11-3 NA CASSRGTSSYNEQFF TGTGCCAGCAGCCGCGGCACTAGCTCCTACAATGAGCAGTTCTTC
TRBJ2-1 NA TRBV4-1 TRBD2 CASSQDSWSSGLAIEQFF TGCGCCAGCAGCCAAGATAGTTGGTCCTCGGGACTAGCGATTGAGCAGTTCTTC
TRBJ2-5 NA TRBV12-5 TRBD1 CASGPGTGIMRETQYF TGTGCTAGTGGACCCGGGACAGGGATTATGAGGGAGACCCAGTACTTC
TRBJ2-1 NA TRBV10-3 NA CAISESGKGVAYNEQFF TGTGCCATCAGTGAGTCGGGAAAAGGGGTTGCCTACAATGAGCAGTTCTTC
TRBJ2-7 NA TRBV27 NA CASSLSPGLSSYEQYF TGTGCCAGCAGTTTATCTCCAGGGCTCAGCTCCTACGAGCAGTACTTC
TRBJ2-7 once TRBV5-1 TRBD2 CASSLGTSGYAYEQYF TGCGCCAGCAGCTTGGGGACTAGCGGGTACGCCTACGAGCAGTACTTC
TRBJ2-3 NA TRBV7-3 TRBD2 CASSLKPLTARGGPPRGTDTQYF TGTGCCAGCAGCTTAAAACCGTTAACAGCCCGGGGAGGGCCGCCCCGGGGCACAGATACGCAGTATTTT
TRBJ2-2 NA TRBV30 TRBD2 CACPRSLAGGGNGELFF TGTGCCTGCCCACGTTCACTAGCGGGAGGAGGGAACGGGGAGCTGTTTTTT
TRBJ2-1 NA TRBV5-1 NA CASRIIPPQGEQFF TGCGCCAGCAGAATAATCCCGCCACAGGGTGAGCAGTTCTTC
TRBJ1-5 NA TRBV19 TRBD1 CASSIPGQGFSNQPQHF TGTGCCAGTAGTATTCCGGGACAGGGCTTTAGCAATCAGCCCCAGCATTTT
TRBJ2-7 NA TRBV11-1 TRBD2 CASSLLGLAETYEQYF TGTGCCAGCAGCTTACTTGGGCTAGCGGAAACATACGAGCAGTACTTC
TRBJ2-2 NA TRBV5-1 NA CASSLGGPPNTGELFF TGCGCCAGCAGCTTGGGGGGGCCCCCGAACACCGGGGAGCTGTTTTTT
TRBJ1-5 NA TRBV7-2 NA CASSQVTGQPQHF TGTGCCAGCAGTCAGGTAACCGGACAGCCCCAGCATTTT
TRBJ2-4 once TRBV27 NA CASSPTPGDSVIQYF TGTGCCAGCAGTCCAACCCCCGGGGACTCCGTTATTCAGTACTTC
TRBJ2-5 NA TRBV4-1 TRBD2 CASSQDLAGGHRRSGTQYF TGCGCCAGCAGCCAAGATCTAGCGGGAGGGCACCGCAGGTCGGGGACCCAGTACTTC
TRBJ1-1 NA TRBV24-1 NA CATSGQGGTEAFF TGTGCCACCAGTGGTCAGGGAGGCACTGAAGCTTTCTTT
TRBJ1-1 NA TRBV5-1 TRBD1 CASSPVEQGITEAFF TGCGCCAGCAGCCCGGTCGAACAGGGGATCACTGAAGCTTTCTTT
TRBJ2-7 NA TRBV19 NA CASHRDGTYEQYF TGTGCCAGCCACAGGGACGGTACCTACGAGCAGTACTTC
TRBJ1-1 NA TRBV9 NA CASSFGMDTEAFF TGTGCCAGCAGCTTTGGCATGGACACTGAAGCTTTCTTT
TRBJ1-2 NA TRBV18 NA CASSPFGGGYTF TGTGCCAGCTCACCATTCGGCGGGGGCTACACCTTC
TRBJ2-1 NA TRBV24-1 NA CATSELGGRRANEQFF TGTGCCACCAGTGAGTTAGGAGGGAGGCGTGCGAATGAGCAGTTCTTC
TRBJ2-1 NA TRBV20-1 NA CSATSIEQFF TGCAGTGCTACGTCTATTGAGCAGTTCTTC
TRBJ1-1 NA TRBV29-1 TRBD1 CSGGTGPEAFF TGCAGCGGAGGGACAGGCCCTGAAGCTTTCTTT
TRBJ1-2 NA TRBV28 NA CASTRLRTEGHGYTF TGTGCCAGCACCCGACTTCGGACGGAGGGGCATGGCTACACCTTC
TRBJ2-1 NA TRBV11-2 TRBD2 CASSSRWGGRLADNEQFF TGTGCCAGCAGCTCGAGGTGGGGGGGGAGACTCGCCGACAATGAGCAGTTCTTC
TRBJ1-2 few TRBV30 NA CAWRNWGGGIYGYTF TGTGCCTGGAGGAATTGGGGAGGGGGAATCTATGGCTACACCTTC
TRBJ2-1 once TRBV5-4 TRBD2 CASSWEGSYNEQFF TGTGCCAGCAGTTGGGAGGGGTCCTACAATGAGCAGTTCTTC
TRBJ1-5 NA TRBV19 NA CASSMLDSFNQPQHF TGTGCCAGTAGTATGCTGGACAGCTTCAATCAGCCCCAGCATTTT
TRBJ2-7 NA TRBV18 TRBD2 CASSSVPRLADSYEQYF TGTGCCAGCTCATCCGTCCCCAGACTAGCGGACTCCTACGAGCAGTACTTC
TRBJ1-1 NA TRBV6-5 NA CASSYPAGYGTTEAFF TGTGCCAGCAGTTACCCTGCCGGTTATGGTACCACTGAAGCTTTCTTT
TRBJ2-3 NA TRBV5-1 TRBD1 CASSLFRRTGGLDTQYF TGCGCCAGCAGCTTGTTTAGGCGGACAGGGGGATTAGATACGCAGTATTTT
TRBJ2-7 NA TRBV3-1/TRBV3-2 NA CASSQDPLGAEQYF TGTGCCAGCAGCCAAGATCCCCTGGGCGCCGAGCAGTACTTC
TRBJ1-3 NA TRBV18 NA CASSPNQGIGGNTIYF TGTGCCAGCTCACCTAACCAGGGGATCGGTGGAAACACCATATATTTT
TRBJ2-3 NA TRBV28 TRBD2 CASSSPRTSGRSGTDTQYF TGTGCCAGCAGTTCACCACGGACTAGCGGGAGGTCTGGCACAGATACGCAGTATTTT
TRBJ1-2 NA TRBV4-1 TRBD1 CASSQLFTGGEVYGYTF TGCGCCAGCAGCCAATTATTTACAGGGGGCGAGGTCTATGGCTACACCTTC
TRBJ2-3 NA TRBV15 TRBD2 CATTAKERLAYTDTQYF TGTGCCACCACCGCAAAAGAGAGACTAGCCTACACAGATACGCAGTATTTT
TRBJ2-1 NA TRBV4-1 NA CASSRGGENEQFF TGCGCCAGCTCTAGGGGGGGGGAGAATGAGCAGTTCTTC
TRBJ1-1 NA TRBV10-1 NA CASRPGGSNTEAFF TGCGCCAGCAGGCCGGGGGGTTCGAACACTGAAGCTTTCTTT
TRBJ2-3 NA TRBV27 TRBD2 CASSAGLAGTGTYF TGTGCCAGCAGTGCGGGACTAGCGGGTACTGGGACGTATTTT
TRBJ1-6 NA TRBV28 NA CASSSAGVGNSPLHF TGTGCCAGCAGCTCGGCAGGGGTAGGTAATTCACCCCTCCACTTT
TRBJ2-3 NA TRBV15 NA CATSRGSGSTDTQYF TGTGCCACCAGCAGAGGAAGCGGGAGCACAGATACGCAGTATTTT
TRBJ1-3 NA TRBV4-3 NA CASSLVEASGNTIYF TGCGCCAGCAGCCTTGTAGAGGCCTCTGGAAACACCATATATTTT
TRBJ2-1 NA TRBV5-1 TRBD2 CASSGLGAGASYNEQFF TGCGCCAGCTCTGGCCTGGGAGCGGGAGCTTCCTACAATGAGCAGTTCTTC
TRBJ2-3 NA TRBV11-3 TRBD2 CASSGLKAGVSGDTQYF TGTGCCAGCAGCGGCTTAAAAGCGGGAGTATCGGGAGATACGCAGTATTTT
TRBJ1-1 NA TRBV5-3 TRBD1 CARSHHPDREDTEAFF TGTGCCAGAAGCCATCACCCAGACAGGGAAGACACTGAAGCTTTCTTT
TRBJ2-1 NA TRBV11-2 NA CASSWGLEQFF TGTGCCAGCAGCTGGGGACTCGAGCAGTTCTTC
TRBJ2-3 NA TRBV6-4 NA CASSDSAGVDTQYF TGTGCCAGCAGTGACTCAGCAGGGGTAGATACGCAGTATTTT
TRBJ1-5 few TRBV7-8 NA CASSLAASNQPQHF TGTGCCAGCAGCTTAGCAGCTAGCAATCAGCCCCAGCATTTT
TRBJ2-1 NA TRBV30 NA CAWSRAGEQFF TGTGCCTGGAGCCGGGCGGGTGAGCAGTTCTTC
TRBJ1-5 NA TRBV24-1 NA CATSDLAWRGNQPQHF TGTGCCACCAGTGATTTGGCCTGGCGGGGGAATCAGCCCCAGCATTTT
TRBJ1-3 once TRBV21-1 NA CASSKEEAPSGNTIYF TGTGCCAGCAGCAAAGAGGAGGCGCCCTCTGGAAACACCATATATTTT
TRBJ2-2 NA TRBV7-9 NA CASSRRSDSRNTGELFF TGTGCCAGCAGCAGACGATCGGACAGCCGGAACACCGGGGAGCTGTTTTTT
TRBJ2-3 NA TRBV6-5 NA CASKIAESTDTQYF TGTGCCAGTAAAATAGCGGAGAGCACAGATACGCAGTATTTT
TRBJ2-1 NA TRBV10-1 TRBD1 CASSEQGQGGDEQFF TGCGCCAGCAGTGAGCAGGGACAGGGGGGCGATGAGCAGTTCTTC
TRBJ2-3 NA TRBV11-2 NA CASSSPRGRGDTQYF TGTGCCAGCAGCTCTCCCAGGGGTCGTGGTGATACGCAGTATTTT
TRBJ2-6 NA TRBV30 NA CAWGGLGGSSGANVLTF TGTGCCTGGGGGGGTCTTGGGGGGAGCTCTGGGGCCAACGTCCTGACTTTC
TRBJ2-7 NA TRBV7-6 NA CASSLNAGDSYEQYF TGTGCCAGCAGCTTAAATGCAGGGGACTCCTACGAGCAGTACTTC
TRBJ1-6 NA TRBV5-4 NA CASSLVSENSPLHF TGTGCCAGCAGCTTGGTTTCAGAAAATTCACCCCTCCACTTT
TRBJ2-1 NA TRBV5-1 TRBD2 CASSLEVAGGVDEQFF TGCGCCAGCAGCTTGGAGGTAGCGGGAGGGGTCGATGAGCAGTTCTTC